These 8 T cell receptor beta chains originate from one sample sequenced in a study of OX40 agonist ivuxolimab in advanced cancers. Produced via immunoSEQ multiplex PCR; TCRdb's table is partial and in-frame only. The table lists over 60,000 clones, 70% to 90% of them singletons. The source material was CD4+ or CD8+ T cells sorted from blood, sampled in a trial of the OX40 agonist ivuxolimab. The receptors originated from an adult with an advanced solid tumor such as melanoma, head and neck, liver or kidney cancer.

The rearrangement joins TRBV5-6 to TRBJ2-5; TRBD2 agrees at 9 bases. The V and J ends lost 3 bases and 4 bases, in that order; junction bases with no gene match: 10. The CDR3 has 16 residues. Germline-derived CDR1 and CDR2 are SGHDT and YYEEEE. The CDR3 sequence: CASSSPASGNLETQYF. In nucleotides, the CDR3 is TGTGCCAGCAGCTCTCCAGCTAGCGGGAATTTAGAGACCCAGTACTTC.

CDR3 protein: CASRMGGTNYGYTF. The CDR3 region has the DNA TGTGCCAGCAGGATGGGCGGCACTAACTATGGCTACACCTTC. This chain connects TRBV7-2 to TRBJ1-2; D is uncertain. The CDR3 covers 14 residues. V was shortened by 6 bases and J by 0 bases, with 11 bases between the two germline ends. Germline loops: CDR1 SGHTA, CDR2 FQGNSA. The full variable domain, with the rest looked up from reference TRBV7-2 and TRBJ1-2, is GAGVSQSPSNKVTEKGKDVELRCDPISGHTALYWYRQSLGQGLEFLIYFQGNSAPDKSGLPSDRFSAERTGGSVSTLTIQRTQQEDSAVYLCASRMGGTNYGYTFGSGTRLTVV.

This clone was observed once. The chain employs TRBV28 and TRBJ1-5, with a weak D call TRBD1 (6 bases). The CDR3 is made up of 11 amino acids. Per germline, CDR1 MDHEN and CDR2 SYDVKM. V was shortened by 10 bases and J by 4 bases, with 8 bases between the two germline ends. The CDR3: CATGQNQPQHF. Written as DNA, the CDR3 is TGTGCCACCGGACAGAATCAGCCCCAGCATTTT.

The chain carries TRBV7-9 and TRBJ1-2; no reliable D call. This CDR3 comprises 13 residues. The germline V gene has CDR1 SEHNR and CDR2 FQNEAQ (reference sequence). Trimming cost V 1 base and J 4 bases, with 7 bases left between them. In nucleotides, the CDR3 is TGTGCCAGCAGCTTAGAAGGCGCCTATGGCTACACCTTC. Encoded protein: CASSLEGAYGYTF.

The genes are TRBV9 and TRBJ2-6; D remains ambiguous. The germline V gene has CDR1 SGDLS and CDR2 YYNGEE. The CDR3 totals 15 residues. V lost 3 bases, J lost 2 bases, and 9 bases lay in between. The CDR3 DNA follows: TGTGCCAGCAGCGCCTCGTCGGCTGGGGCCAACGTCCTGACTTTC. Protein sequence: CASSASSAGANVLTF.

The chain combines TRBV7-3 with TRBJ2-4; the match to TRBD1 covers 10 bases. Looked up from germline, CDR1 is SGHTA and CDR2 is FQGTGA. The J segment lost 3 bases and the V segment lost 4 bases, leaving 6 bases of the junction unmatched. This CDR3 spans 16 amino acids. DNA for the CDR3: TGTGCCAGCAGCTCGACAGGGGGCTCGGGCAAAAACATTCAGTACTTC. Protein product: CASSSTGGSGKNIQYF.

The sample holds one count of this clone. CDR3 DNA: TGTGCCAGCAGCCGGGGAAGAAACACCGGGGAGCTGTTTTTT. This codes for CASSRGRNTGELFF. This rearrangement joins TRBV6-4 to TRBJ2-2, with D tentatively TRBD2 (5 bases). Germline CDR1 and CDR2: MRHNA and SNTAGT. The ends were cut back, 6 bases at V and 2 bases at J, with 10 bases in the middle. The CDR3 sequence is 14 residues long.

V usage is TRBV5-6 and J usage is TRBJ2-7; no clear D. CDR1 and CDR2 (germline): SGHDT, YYEEEE. Trimming removed 3 bases at V and 2 bases at J, with 9 bases between. The CDR3 covers 13 residues. The CDR3 coding sequence is TGTGCCAGCAGCTCGACACGAACCTACGAGCAGTACTTC. Translating it yields CASSSTRTYEQYF. The complete variable domain, with remaining parts taken from reference TRBV5-6 and TRBJ2-7, reads DAGVTQSPTHLIKTRGQQVTLRCSPKSGHDTVSWYQQALGQGPQFIFQYYEEEERQRGNFPDRFSGHQFPNYSSELNVNALLLGDSALYLCASSSTRTYEQYFGPGTRLTVT.